The source of this T cell receptor beta chain is a study of cytotoxic CD8 clonotypes in ibrutinib-treated CLL (TCRdb year 2021). Describing the broader study: The cohort had about a dozen relapsed/refractory and more than 14 treatment-naive patients; 17 were IGHV unmutated. Responses were partial in roughly 24 patients and complete in 2; after median roughly 69 months follow-up, some 15 stayed in remission and roughly twelve progressed. The response samples were drawn at a median of roughly twelve months into treatment, with a range of about 6 to 40 months. Samples averaged around 280,000 productive templates and more than 85,000 productive rearrangements. Of the approximately 91 people in the trial, 25 to 30 had longitudinal samples available. Cryopreserved peripheral blood mononuclear cells were obtained prior to treatment, at the time of response, and at either disease progression or sustained remission. Every remission and progressive disease sample was obtained while ibrutinib was still being received by the patients.

The germline V gene (reference sequence) provides CDR1 SEHNR and CDR2 FQNEAQ. V is trimmed back by 5 bases and J by 2 bases, and the junction contains 7 bases that no gene match accounts for. Its CDR3 holds 16 amino acids, cysteine through phenylalanine. Only the CDR3 DNA stays, 48 bases, in frame from base 1. For TCR beta library preparation, around 2 micrograms of genomic DNA were isolated from cryopreserved PBMCs. Longitudinal blood samples from CLL patients on ibrutinib monotherapy underwent high-throughput TCR beta sequencing. The patients took part in an open-label, single-center phase 2 trial of ibrutinib monotherapy. Each clonotype received, on average, about 10x coverage in deep resolution sequencing performed on a MiSeq, where the target depth lay between 1 in 1 million and 1 in 200,000 T cells. The immunoSEQ hsTCRB Kit was used to generate the TCR beta libraries. On the study's bioinformatics: The data were analyzed with ImmunoSEQ Analyzer and ImmunoSEQ Data Assistant, and V, D and J gene assignments followed IMGT definitions. Clonality, which ranges from 0 to 1, was calculated as one minus the normalized Shannon entropy of productive rearrangement frequencies. Public clonotype analysis was restricted to overrepresented clonotypes comprising at least 0.05% of each patient's repertoire. About twelve repertoires from age-matched healthy donors, obtained from immuneACCESS, served as clonality controls. TCRdb took this table from immuneACCESS and kept in-frame rearrangements with V and J called. Such tables lack part of the clones; where checked against another copy, unresolved V genes explain under half of the gap, and the rest is unexplained. The V and J calls and clone size come from that table; D and trimming were worked out from the DNA. This sample lists about 330,000 clones; 67% were detected once. The ten largest clones take up roughly 6.8% of the sample.

About this clone itself: Its antigen is not yet known. No clone much larger than this one lies a single base away; base qualities are absent.

Overall study results and their limits: Clonality increased at ibrutinib response, stayed stable in sustained remission, and fell back toward baseline at progression. Lymph node repertoires were not examined, and the timing of sampling was not matched between patients in sustained remission and those whose disease progressed. At baseline, clonality was higher than in age-matched healthy donors and showed a strong correlation with circulating CD8+ T-cell counts. Public clonotypes were rare and either contracted or stayed stable during treatment, and the rise in clonality at ibrutinib response reflected the expansion of private clonotypes.

The TCR comes from a human donor with chronic lymphocytic leukemia. The material sequenced was PBMCs, taken after 36 months of ibrutinib treatment. The sequence joins TRBV7-9 to TRBJ2-2; 8 of the junction bases match TRBD2. The CDR3 corresponds to CASSAWLAGNTGELFF. The nucleotides read TGTGCCAGCAGCGCTTGGTTAGCGGGAAACACCGGGGAGCTGTTTTTT. Reference TRBV7-9 and TRBJ2-2 proteins supply the regions before and after the CDR3; the full variable domain is: DTGVSQNPRHKITKRGQNVTFRCDPISEHNRLYWYRQTLGQGPEFLTYFQNEAQLEKSRLLSDRFSAERPKGSFSTLEIQRTEQGDSAMYLCASSAWLAGNTGELFFGEGSRLTVL.